This T cell receptor beta chain derives from a study of regulatory dendritic cells for organ transplantation. Study as a whole: Monocytes received vitamin D3 on days 0 and 4, IL-10 on day 4.

Germline CDR1 reads SGHTA; CDR2 reads FQGNSA. CDR3 length: 16 residues. Trimming at V came to 4 bases and at J to 3 bases, leaving 5 bases not matched to a gene. As concerns this clone: The antigen is not known.

Sequencing used immunoSEQ multiplex PCR; TCRdb keeps in-frame clones, though not all of them. The sample lists about 18,000 clones, 65% to 80% occurring once. Sorted T cells were CFSE-labeled and cultured roughly five days with allogeneic regulatory or mature dendritic cells at 1:10. Study-level findings and limits: Naive CD4+ and CD8+ repertoires were highly diverse; memory CD8+ was most oligoclonal. Memory CD8+ clonal expansion seemed more limited with regulatory than mature dendritic cells.

This chain joins TRBV7-2 and TRBJ2-3; 12 bases line up with TRBD2. Sequenced input: memory CD4+ T cells from blood cultured with regulatory dendritic cells. Subset meaning: CD45RO+ memory T cells. This receptor was taken from a human donor in good health. The CDR3 sequence is CASSSSGRAWTDTQYF. CDR3 in DNA: TGTGCCAGCAGCTCTAGCGGGAGGGCCTGGACAGATACGCAGTATTTT.